Each of the 32 T cell receptor beta chains below was sequenced from the same sample in a study of blood T cell repertoires in COVID-19. Libraries were prepared by immunoSEQ multiplex PCR; TCRdb keeps only in-frame clonotypes and omits some of them. The sample has 60,000 to 85,000 clones, approximately 85% seen once. The sequenced material came from peripheral blood. The receptors derive from a man aged 70 or older with acute or convalescent COVID-19.

The rearrangement joins TRBV9 to TRBJ2-5; D is possibly TRBD2 (5 bases). The CDR3 has 14 residues. Trimming left V 0 bases short and J 0 bases short, with 6 bases between. Germline V gene sequence: CDR1 SGDLS, CDR2 YYNGEE. This chain's CDR3 is CASSVGGNQETQYF. For the CDR3, the DNA is TGTGCCAGCAGCGTAGGAGGGAACCAAGAGACCCAGTACTTC.

The chain recombines TRBV7-9 with TRBJ2-5; 8 positions match TRBD1. V lost 1 base to trimming and J lost 5 bases; unmatched junction nucleotides: 6. Per germline, CDR1 SEHNR and CDR2 FQNEAQ (reference sequence). The CDR3 spans 15 residues. CDR3 protein: CASSLGRDRRETQYF. The CDR3 DNA reads TGTGCCAGCAGCTTAGGGCGGGACAGGCGTGAGACCCAGTACTTC.

The rearrangement links TRBV6-6 to TRBJ2-5; TRBD2 matches 9 bases. Germline CDR1 reads MNHNY; CDR2 reads SVGAGI (reference sequence). The ends lost 4 bases at V and 5 bases at J; junction bases unmatched: 8. This CDR3 comprises 15 residues. In nucleotides, the CDR3 is TGTGCCAGCAGTTTAGGGGGACTAGCCTCCGAGACCCAGTACTTC. Its protein is CASSLGGLASETQYF.

The V and J genes are TRBV6-2 or TRBV6-3 and TRBJ1-4; the D gene is possibly TRBD1 (5 bases). Trimming removed 2 bases from V and 4 bases from J, with 20 bases in between. This CDR3 has 18 residues. CDR1 MNHEY and CDR2 SVGEGT come from the germline V gene. The CDR3 nucleotides are TGTGCCAGCAGTTACCCCTCCCGACGGAGCCAGGGTAATGAAAAACTGTTTTTT. It encodes CASSYPSRRSQGNEKLFF.

The CDR3 bases are TGTGCCAGCAGTTACGGGGGGGAGACCCAGTACTTC. Encoded protein: CASSYGGETQYF. The chain couples TRBV6-5 to TRBJ2-5; possibly TRBD2 for D (6 bases). Germline V gene data show CDR1 as MNHEY and CDR2 as SVGAGI. This CDR3 contains 12 residues. Trimming removed 2 bases at V and 5 bases at J, with 6 bases between.

The rearrangement links TRBV10-3 to TRBJ2-2, with 8 bases matching TRBD1. Per the germline V gene, CDR1 is ENHRY and CDR2 is SYGVKD. The trim removed 0 bases at V and 2 bases at J, leaving 2 bases unmatched. The CDR3 spans 16 residues. The DNA for the CDR3 is TGTGCCATCAGTGAGTCGGCAGGGGGCAACACCGGGGAGCTGTTTTTT. As protein: CAISESAGGNTGELFF.

V is TRBV5-1 and J is TRBJ1-1, with 9 positions matching TRBD1. The CDR3 totals 16 residues. The trim removed 1 base at V and 4 bases at J, leaving 8 bases unmatched. Germline CDR1 reads SGHRS; CDR2 reads YFSETQ. The CDR3 reads CASSLPGTGSATEAFF. Written as DNA, the CDR3 is TGCGCCAGCAGCTTGCCAGGGACAGGGTCGGCCACTGAAGCTTTCTTT.

This chain uses TRBV2 with TRBJ2-5; TRBD1 matches 8 bases. CDR1 is SNHLY and CDR2 is FYNNEI in the germline V gene. The CDR3 is made up of 14 amino acids. With 8 bases clipped from V and 6 bases from J, the junction kept 11 bases outside the gene matches. The CDR3 spells CASSFDQGAKTQYF. The CDR3 DNA follows: TGTGCCAGCTCTTTTGATCAGGGGGCGAAGACCCAGTACTTC.

The chain links TRBV7-9 to TRBJ1-1; D gene ambiguous. This CDR3 spans 10 amino acids. V was cut by 11 bases and J by 1 base, with 5 bases left in between. Germline values: CDR1 SEHNR, CDR2 FQNEAQ (reference sequence). This chain's CDR3 is CAAGNTEAFF. The CDR3 DNA reads TGTGCCGCAGGGAACACTGAAGCTTTCTTT.

This chain links TRBV21-1 with TRBJ2-5; TRBD1 is the table's D call, not checked against the DNA. TRBV21-1 corresponds to a pseudogene. This CDR3 has 15 residues. The CDR3 coding sequence is TGTGCCAGCATCTCCCGGGTGGGGCGCGAAGAGACCCAGTACTTC. Residues: CASISRVGREETQYF.

The chain couples TRBV9 to TRBJ1-2; TRBD1 aligns across 11 bases. The trim removed 3 bases at V and 2 bases at J, leaving 3 bases unmatched. CDR3 length: 15 amino acids. Looked up from germline, CDR1 is SGDLS and CDR2 is YYNGEE. The CDR3 DNA follows: TGTGCCAGCAGCGAGGACAGGGGGCCCAACTATGGCTACACCTTC. Its protein is CASSEDRGPNYGYTF.

The V call is TRBV5-5, the J call TRBJ1-2; D perhaps matches TRBD1 (5 bases). V dropped 0 bases and J dropped 8 bases, with 11 bases sitting between them. The CDR3 consists of 13 residues. The germline V gene encodes CDR1 SGHKS and CDR2 YYEKEE (reference sequence). CDR3 coding DNA: TGTGCCAGCAGCTTGGATCCAGGGCTCGGCTACACCTTC. It is translated as CASSLDPGLGYTF.

This clone was seen just once. The genes are TRBV24-1 and TRBJ2-3, with D perhaps matching TRBD2 (5 bases). From germline, CDR1 is KGHDR and CDR2 SFDVKD. The CDR3 runs to 14 residues. V was shortened by 5 bases and J by 1 base, with 9 bases between the two germline ends. For the CDR3, the DNA is TGTGCCACCAGTGGAGGGTACGGCACAGATACGCAGTATTTT. Its translation: CATSGGYGTDTQYF.

This clone was observed once. The chain links TRBV7-9 to TRBJ2-7, with TRBD2 identical over 8 bases. The CDR3 is 17 residues long. Looked up from germline, CDR1 is SEHNR and CDR2 is FQNEAQ (reference sequence). V shed 5 bases, J shed 4 bases, and the junction held 16 bases outside the gene matches. CDR3 amino acids: CASSPLHQGLERYEQYF. For the CDR3, the DNA is TGTGCCAGCAGCCCGTTACACCAGGGACTAGAGCGGTACGAGCAGTACTTC.

A single count supports this clone. The gene calls are TRBV7-8 and TRBJ2-2, with TRBD2 matching over 8 bases. The trim removed 5 bases at V and 6 bases at J, leaving 8 bases unmatched. Germline V lookup: CDR1 SGHVS, CDR2 FQNEAQ. The CDR3 is 15 amino acids. CDR3 in amino acids: CASSPAGGFSGELFF. CDR3 bases: TGTGCCAGCAGCCCGGCGGGAGGCTTTTCCGGGGAGCTGTTTTTT. Looking up the rest from reference TRBV7-8 and TRBJ2-2 gives the full variable domain: GAGVSQSPRYKVAKRGQDVALRCDPISGHVSLFWYQQALGQGPEFLTYFQNEAQLDKSGLPSDRFFAERPEGSVSTLKIQRTQQEDSAVYLCASSPAGGFSGELFFGEGSRLTVL.

The chain links TRBV21-1 to TRBJ2-7; TRBD2, the table's D call, was not compared with the DNA. TRBV21-1 corresponds to a pseudogene. This CDR3 has 18 residues. The CDR3 loop is CASSKAALLAEVPYEQYF. In nucleotides, the CDR3 is TGTGCCAGCAGCAAAGCGGCCCTACTAGCGGAAGTTCCCTACGAGCAGTACTTC.

The chain carries TRBV7-9 and TRBJ2-7; D not certain. The germline V gene has CDR1 SEHNR and CDR2 FQNEAQ (reference sequence). The CDR3 contains 14 residues. V lost 2 bases and J lost 6, with 14 bases in between. CDR3 bases: TGTGCCAGCAGCTTAACCCCTAATAGAGGCGAGCAGTACTTC. Residues: CASSLTPNRGEQYF.

The V call is TRBV9, the J call TRBJ2-1; D gene unclear. The CDR3 runs 13 residues. V was cut by 0 bases and J by 9 bases, with 10 bases left in between. In germline, CDR1 is SGDLS, CDR2 YYNGEE. The chain's CDR3 is CASSVAPLLEQFF. The DNA for the CDR3 is TGTGCCAGCAGCGTAGCACCCTTACTTGAGCAGTTCTTC.

This clone has a single count. CDR3: CASSLTGGEETQYF. The CDR3 DNA sequence: TGTGCCAGCAGCCTCACAGGGGGCGAGGAGACCCAGTACTTC. The rearrangement joins TRBV28 to TRBJ2-5, with 9 bases lining up with TRBD1. The CDR3 consists of 14 residues. The germline CDR1 and CDR2 sequences are MDHEN and SYDVKM. The ends lost 6 bases at V and 5 bases at J; junction bases unmatched: 7.

The V call is TRBV4-1, the J call TRBJ2-6; no reliable D call. From germline, CDR1 is MGHRA and CDR2 YSYEKL. There are 14 residues in the CDR3. V lost 5 bases and J 3 bases, leaving 8 bases between the germline ends. CDR3 nucleotide sequence: TGCGCCAGCAGCTCGGGTTATGGGGCCAACGTCCTGACTTTC. This gives the protein CASSSGYGANVLTF.

This chain connects TRBV12-3 or TRBV12-4 to TRBJ2-1, with TRBD1 matching over 7 bases. The J segment lost 9 bases and the V segment lost 5 bases, leaving 7 bases of the junction unmatched. CDR3 length: 13 amino acids. CDR3 residues: CASSPGGWGEQFF. CDR3 nucleotides: TGTGCCAGCAGTCCAGGGGGTTGGGGTGAGCAGTTCTTC.

Turning to this clone: At the DNA level, this CDR3 is encoded by other sequences in the same sample as well. This chain joins TRBV5-4 and TRBJ1-4, with 12 bases identical to TRBD1. The V segment lost 0 bases and the J segment 8 bases; nucleotides outside the gene matches: 2. Germline-derived CDR1 and CDR2 are SGHNT and YYREEE (reference sequence). The length of the CDR3 is 15 residues. Written as DNA, the CDR3 is TGTGCCAGCAGCTTGGGAGGGACAGGGGGCGAAAAACTGTTTTTT. Amino acids: CASSLGGTGGEKLFF.

With regard to this clone: Germline and junction disagree at one end, which may indicate a read error. The chain carries TRBV6-5 and TRBJ1-4; 7 nucleotides line up with TRBD1. The CDR3 runs to 14 residues. The V gene's germline CDR1 is MNHEY and CDR2 SVGAGI. The CDR3 protein is CACRRGTDNEKLFF. CDR3 DNA: TGTGCCTGCAGGCGCGGGACAGATAATGAAAAACTGTTTTTT.

The chain couples TRBV5-4 to TRBJ1-3; D is unresolved. V was clipped by 3 bases and J by 4 bases, with 14 bases between them. The CDR3 has 15 residues. The germline V gene has CDR1 SGHNT and CDR2 YYREEE (reference sequence). The CDR3 sequence is CASSYNRGGGNTIYF. The CDR3 coding sequence is TGTGCCAGCAGCTACAACCGAGGAGGGGGAAACACCATATATTTT.

The genes are TRBV30 and TRBJ2-5, with a possible D match to TRBD2 (5 bases). Germline loops: CDR1 GTSNPN, CDR2 SVGIG (reference sequence). Between the trimmed V and J ends, which lost 5 bases and 5 bases, there was a span of 15 bases. The CDR3 spans 13 residues. CDR3 bases: TGTGCCTGGGGCCGTGGGCCGGGGGAGACCCAGTACTTC. Translating gives CAWGRGPGETQYF.

The chain has TRBV20-1 and TRBJ2-2; 8 bases are shared with TRBD1. Germline loops: CDR1 DFQATT, CDR2 SNEGSKA (reference sequence). The V gene end was trimmed by 3 bases and the J gene end by 5 bases; junction bases not matched to a gene: 11. The CDR3 sequence is 16 residues long. For the CDR3, the DNA is TGCAGTGCTAGTCCTTTCCAGGGGGCAAATACCGGGGAGCTGTTTTTT. Translating gives CSASPFQGANTGELFF.

The chain carries TRBV6-5 and TRBJ2-7; TRBD1 agrees at 7 bases. The CDR3 consists of 15 residues. Germline V lookup: CDR1 MNHEY, CDR2 SVGAGI. The ends lost 8 bases at V and 3 bases at J; junction bases unmatched: 13. CDR3 amino acids: CASALLQGHSYEQYF. The CDR3 nucleotides are TGTGCCAGCGCCTTACTACAGGGGCACAGCTACGAGCAGTACTTC.

This clone was counted once. V is TRBV6-6 and J is TRBJ2-5, with 7 positions matching TRBD2. The CDR3 is made up of 15 amino acids. V was clipped by 6 bases and J by 5 bases; unmatched bases: 12. Germline V gene sequence: CDR1 MNHNY, CDR2 SVGAGI (reference sequence). Written as DNA, the CDR3 is TGTGCCAGCAGAGTGAGCGGGGTCTCCCTGGAGACCCAGTACTTC. The encoded protein is CASRVSGVSLETQYF.

This chain links TRBV28 with TRBJ1-6; D call uncertain. The CDR3 sequence is 12 residues long. The ends were cut back, 8 bases at V and 10 bases at J, with 12 bases in the middle. Germline V CDR1 and CDR2: MDHEN, SYDVKM. The CDR3 loop reads CASVGPGSPLHF. CDR3 nucleotide sequence: TGTGCCAGCGTCGGACCGGGGTCACCCCTCCACTTT.

The chain links TRBV6-6 to TRBJ2-7; 8 bases are shared with TRBD1. The junction had 4 bases not matched to a gene; V was cut back by 0 bases and J by 3 bases. Per the germline V gene, CDR1 is MNHNY and CDR2 is SVGAGI (reference sequence). This CDR3 spans 15 amino acids. CDR3 coding DNA: TGTGCCAGCAGTTACTCGGGTGGACAGGGCTACGAGCAGTACTTC. This codes for CASSYSGGQGYEQYF.

V usage is TRBV19 and J usage is TRBJ1-2, with D hard to call. The CDR3 has 13 residues. Germline lookup yields CDR1 LNHDA and CDR2 SQIVND (reference sequence). V was pared by 6 bases and J by 2 bases, with 10 bases between. CDR3 region: CASRGGSNYGYTF. The DNA of the CDR3 is TGTGCCAGTAGGGGAGGGTCCAACTATGGCTACACCTTC.

The V call is TRBV19, the J call TRBJ1-2, with D possibly being TRBD1 (6 bases). V gave up 1 base and J gave up 5 bases, with 11 bases separating them. This CDR3 has 14 residues. CDR1 is LNHDA, CDR2 SQIVND, per germline (reference sequence). DNA of the CDR3: TGTGCCAGTAGTATAGGGACAGACCTTTATGGCTACACCTTC. As protein: CASSIGTDLYGYTF.